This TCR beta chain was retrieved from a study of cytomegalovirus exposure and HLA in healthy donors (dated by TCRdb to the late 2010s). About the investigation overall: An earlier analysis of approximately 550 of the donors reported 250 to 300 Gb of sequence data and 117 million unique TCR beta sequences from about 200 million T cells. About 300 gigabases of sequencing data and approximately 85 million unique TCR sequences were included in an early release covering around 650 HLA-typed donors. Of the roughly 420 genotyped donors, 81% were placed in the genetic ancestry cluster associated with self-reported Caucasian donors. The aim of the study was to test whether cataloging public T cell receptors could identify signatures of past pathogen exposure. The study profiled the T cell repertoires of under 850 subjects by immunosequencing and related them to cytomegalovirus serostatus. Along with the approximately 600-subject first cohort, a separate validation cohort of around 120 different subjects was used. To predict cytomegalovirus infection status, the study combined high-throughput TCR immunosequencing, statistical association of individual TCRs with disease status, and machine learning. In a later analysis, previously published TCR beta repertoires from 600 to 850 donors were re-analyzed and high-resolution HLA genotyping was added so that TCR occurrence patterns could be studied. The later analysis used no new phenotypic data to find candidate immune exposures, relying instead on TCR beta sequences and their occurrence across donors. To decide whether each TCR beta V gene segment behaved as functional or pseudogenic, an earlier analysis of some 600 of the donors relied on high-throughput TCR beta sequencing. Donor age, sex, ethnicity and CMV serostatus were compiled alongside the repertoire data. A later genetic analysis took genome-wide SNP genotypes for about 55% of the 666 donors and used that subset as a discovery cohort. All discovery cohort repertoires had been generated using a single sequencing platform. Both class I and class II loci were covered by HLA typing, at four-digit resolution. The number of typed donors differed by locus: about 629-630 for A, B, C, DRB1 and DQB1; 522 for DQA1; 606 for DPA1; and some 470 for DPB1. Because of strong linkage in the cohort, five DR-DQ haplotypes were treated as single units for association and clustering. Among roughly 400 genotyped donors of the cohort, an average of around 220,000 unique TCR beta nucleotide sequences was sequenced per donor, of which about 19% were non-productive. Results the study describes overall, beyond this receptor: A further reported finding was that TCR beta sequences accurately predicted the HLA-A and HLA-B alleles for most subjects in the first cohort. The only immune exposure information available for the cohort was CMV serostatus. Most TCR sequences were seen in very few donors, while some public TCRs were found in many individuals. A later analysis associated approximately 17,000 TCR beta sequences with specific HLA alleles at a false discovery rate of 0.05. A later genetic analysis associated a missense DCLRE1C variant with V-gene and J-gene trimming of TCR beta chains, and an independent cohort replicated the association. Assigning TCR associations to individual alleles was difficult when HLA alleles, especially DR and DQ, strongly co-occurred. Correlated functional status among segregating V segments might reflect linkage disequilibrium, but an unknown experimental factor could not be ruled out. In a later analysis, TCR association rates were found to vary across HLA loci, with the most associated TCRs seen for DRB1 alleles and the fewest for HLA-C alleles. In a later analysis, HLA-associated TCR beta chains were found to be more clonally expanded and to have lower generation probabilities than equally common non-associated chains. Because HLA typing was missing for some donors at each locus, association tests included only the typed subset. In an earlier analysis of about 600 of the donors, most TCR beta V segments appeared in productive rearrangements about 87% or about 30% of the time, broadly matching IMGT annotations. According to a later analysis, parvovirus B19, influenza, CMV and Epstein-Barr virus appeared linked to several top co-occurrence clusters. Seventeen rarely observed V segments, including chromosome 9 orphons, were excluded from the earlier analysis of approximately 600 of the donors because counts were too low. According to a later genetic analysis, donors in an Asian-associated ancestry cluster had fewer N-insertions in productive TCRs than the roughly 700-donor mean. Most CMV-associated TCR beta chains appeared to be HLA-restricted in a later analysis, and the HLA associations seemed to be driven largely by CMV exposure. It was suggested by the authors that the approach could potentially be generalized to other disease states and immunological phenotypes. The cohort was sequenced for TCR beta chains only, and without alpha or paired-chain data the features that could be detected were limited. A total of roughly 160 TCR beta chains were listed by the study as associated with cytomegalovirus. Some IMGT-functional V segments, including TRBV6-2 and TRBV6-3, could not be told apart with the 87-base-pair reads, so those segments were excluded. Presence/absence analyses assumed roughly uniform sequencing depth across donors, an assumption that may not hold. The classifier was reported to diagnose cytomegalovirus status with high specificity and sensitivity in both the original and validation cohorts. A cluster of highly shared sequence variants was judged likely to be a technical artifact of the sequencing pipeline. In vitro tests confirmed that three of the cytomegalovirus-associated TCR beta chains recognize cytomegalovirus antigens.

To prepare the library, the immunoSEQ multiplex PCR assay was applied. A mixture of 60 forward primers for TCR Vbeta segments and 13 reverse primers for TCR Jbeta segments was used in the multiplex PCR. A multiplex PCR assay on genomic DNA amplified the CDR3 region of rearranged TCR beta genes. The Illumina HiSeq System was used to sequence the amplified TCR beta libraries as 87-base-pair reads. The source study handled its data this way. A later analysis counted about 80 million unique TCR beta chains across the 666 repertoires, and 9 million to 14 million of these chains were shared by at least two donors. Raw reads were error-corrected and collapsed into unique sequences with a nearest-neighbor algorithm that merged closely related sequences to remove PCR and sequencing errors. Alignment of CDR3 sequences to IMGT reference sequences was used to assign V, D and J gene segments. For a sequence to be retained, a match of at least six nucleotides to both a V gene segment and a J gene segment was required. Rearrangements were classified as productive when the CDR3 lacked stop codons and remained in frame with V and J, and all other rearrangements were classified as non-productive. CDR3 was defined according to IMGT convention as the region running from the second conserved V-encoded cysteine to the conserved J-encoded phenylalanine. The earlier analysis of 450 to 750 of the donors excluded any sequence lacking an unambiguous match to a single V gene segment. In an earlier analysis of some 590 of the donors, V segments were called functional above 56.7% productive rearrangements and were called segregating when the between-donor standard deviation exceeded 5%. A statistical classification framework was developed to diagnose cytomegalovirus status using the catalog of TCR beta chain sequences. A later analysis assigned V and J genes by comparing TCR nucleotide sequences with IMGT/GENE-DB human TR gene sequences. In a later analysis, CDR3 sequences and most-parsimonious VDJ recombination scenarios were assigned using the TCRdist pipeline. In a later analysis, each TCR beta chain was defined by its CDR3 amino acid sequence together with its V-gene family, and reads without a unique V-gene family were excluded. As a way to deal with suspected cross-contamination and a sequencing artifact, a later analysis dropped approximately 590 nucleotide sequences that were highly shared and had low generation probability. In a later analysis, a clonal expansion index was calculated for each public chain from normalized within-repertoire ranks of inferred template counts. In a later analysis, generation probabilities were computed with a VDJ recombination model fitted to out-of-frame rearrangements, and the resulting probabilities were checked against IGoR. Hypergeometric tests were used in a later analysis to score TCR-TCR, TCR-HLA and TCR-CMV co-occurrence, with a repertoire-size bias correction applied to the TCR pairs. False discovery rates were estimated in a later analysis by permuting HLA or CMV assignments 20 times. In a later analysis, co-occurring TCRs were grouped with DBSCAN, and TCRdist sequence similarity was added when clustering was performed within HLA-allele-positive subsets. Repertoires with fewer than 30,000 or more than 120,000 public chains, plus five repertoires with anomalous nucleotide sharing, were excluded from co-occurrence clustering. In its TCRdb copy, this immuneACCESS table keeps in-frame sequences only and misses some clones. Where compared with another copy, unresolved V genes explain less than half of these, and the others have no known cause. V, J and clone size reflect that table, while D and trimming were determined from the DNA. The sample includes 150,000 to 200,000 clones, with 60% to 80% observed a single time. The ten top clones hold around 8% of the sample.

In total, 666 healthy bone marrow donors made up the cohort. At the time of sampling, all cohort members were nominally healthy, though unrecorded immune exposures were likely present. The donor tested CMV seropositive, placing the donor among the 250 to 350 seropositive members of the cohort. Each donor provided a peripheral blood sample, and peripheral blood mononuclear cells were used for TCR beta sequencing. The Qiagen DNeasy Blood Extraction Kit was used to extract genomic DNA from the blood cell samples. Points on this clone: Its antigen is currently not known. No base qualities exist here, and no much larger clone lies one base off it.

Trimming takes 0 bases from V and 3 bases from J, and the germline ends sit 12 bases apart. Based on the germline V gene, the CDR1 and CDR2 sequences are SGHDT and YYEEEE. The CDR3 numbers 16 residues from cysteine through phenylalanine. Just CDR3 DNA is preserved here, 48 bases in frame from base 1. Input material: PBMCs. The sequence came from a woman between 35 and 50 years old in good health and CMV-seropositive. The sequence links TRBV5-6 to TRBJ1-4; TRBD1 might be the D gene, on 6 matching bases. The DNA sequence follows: TGTGCCAGCAGCTTGGATGGACAGATGCCTAATGAAAAACTGTTTTTT. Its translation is CASSLDGQMPNEKLFF.